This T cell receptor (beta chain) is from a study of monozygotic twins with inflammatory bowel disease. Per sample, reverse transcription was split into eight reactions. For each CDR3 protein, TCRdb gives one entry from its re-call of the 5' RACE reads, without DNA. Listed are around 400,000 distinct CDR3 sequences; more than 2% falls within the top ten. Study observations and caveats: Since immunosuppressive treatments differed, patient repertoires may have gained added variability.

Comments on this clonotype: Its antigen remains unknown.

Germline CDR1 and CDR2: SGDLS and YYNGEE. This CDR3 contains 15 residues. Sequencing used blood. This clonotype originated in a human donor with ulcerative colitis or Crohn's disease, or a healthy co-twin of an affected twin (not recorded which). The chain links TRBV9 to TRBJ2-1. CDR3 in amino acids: CASSGAVSSYNEQFF.